This T cell receptor (beta chain) was found in a study of identical twins. One entry per CDR3 protein results from TCRdb running MiXCR on the 5' RACE reads. This sample carries roughly 710,000 distinct CDR3 sequences, less than 7% of them seen once, and the ten largest clones take 1.5% to 2%. CDR1 is SGHTA, CDR2 FQGTGA, per germline. This CDR3 contains 15 residues. The V gene end was trimmed by 5 bases and the J gene end by 4 bases; junction bases not matched to a gene: 4. This receptor was taken from a man between 18 and 29 years old in good health. The rearrangement uses TRBV7-3 and TRBJ2-3, with 12 positions matching TRBD2. The sample was naive T cells sorted from blood. CDR3 in amino acids: CASSASGRASDTQYF. The CDR3 bases are TGTGCCAGCAGCGCTAGCGGGAGGGCCTCAGATACGCAGTATTTT.